This T cell receptor beta chain was retrieved from a study of blood T cell repertoires in COVID-19. Turning to the study itself: COVID-19 samples from acute and convalescent phases originated in the United States, Italy and Spain. Nucleic acid was either cDNA or gDNA, and it came from T cells, B-cell-depleted T cells, or PBMCs.

Germline V gives CDR1 SGHKS, CDR2 YYEKEE (reference sequence). V lost 0 bases to trimming and J lost 2 bases, with 11 bases between them. This CDR3 comprises 15 residues. In the authors' workflow: The assay estimated nucleated cells by amplifying reference gene primers. The method was immunoSEQ multiplex PCR; TCRdb's version includes in-frame clones alone and lacks a portion of them. V, J and clone size were drawn from that table, and D and trimming were deduced from the DNA. The data hold some 210,000 clones, with around nine tenths observed a single time. The rearrangement uses TRBV5-5 and TRBJ1-1; tentative D call: TRBD1 (6 bases). The TCR originated in a man between 60 and 75 years old who had recovered from COVID-19. Sequencing was performed on peripheral blood. This CDR3 is CASSLVGGSNTEAFF. DNA for the CDR3: TGTGCCAGCAGCTTGGTTGGGGGCAGCAACACTGAAGCTTTCTTT.